The present TCR beta chain was sequenced within a study of blood T cell repertoires in COVID-19. Study-wide background: Researchers got acute and convalescent COVID-19 samples from the United States, Italy and Spain. PBMCs, B-cell-depleted T cells, or T cells provided the cDNA or gDNA that made up the material.

Study processing details: Amplifying reference gene primers gave estimates of nucleated cell counts. The method was immunoSEQ multiplex PCR; TCRdb's version includes in-frame clones alone and lacks a portion of them. V and J calls and clone size come straight from that table; D and trimming were deduced from the DNA. The data show more than 300,000 clones, approximately 89% seen once. Deletions cut 0 bases from V and 7 bases from J, with 12 bases between. CDR3 length: 14 amino acids. Germline lookup yields CDR1 SGDLS and CDR2 YYNGEE. The gene calls are TRBV9 and TRBJ2-3; unclear D gene. The sample was peripheral blood. This receptor was obtained from a young woman who had recovered from COVID-19. The CDR3 DNA sequence: TGTGCCAGCAGCGTAGGTGCAGACTCCTATACGCAGTATTTT. This gives the protein CASSVGADSYTQYF.